Listed below are T cell receptor beta chains from one sample, sequenced in a study of blood T cells in healthy people across ages. TCRdb re-derived calls from the 5' RACE reads in MiXCR, one entry per CDR3 protein. This sample carries hundreds of thousands of distinct CDR3 sequences, approximately 59% of them seen once, and the ten largest clones take 28%. The sequenced sample consisted of blood. The source of these receptors is a man younger than 40 in good health. CDR3s include the opening cysteine and the closing phenylalanine or tryptophan. Fields, in order: clone size, D gene, J gene, V gene, CDR3 protein, CDR3 DNA. D genes are given only for firm matches. Expanded clones are given a class, and other clones once, few, many or no size at all.

.	TRBD1	TRBJ2-5	TRBV29-1	CSGGTGGNEQYF	TGCAGCGGGGGGACAGGGGGCAATGAGCAGTACTTC
.	.	TRBJ1-1	TRBV6-6	CASSYGGDTEAFF	TGTGCCAGCAGTTACGGTGGGGACACTGAAGCTTTCTTT
.	.	TRBJ2-7	TRBV4-2	CASSQERVRASYEQYF	TGTGCCAGCAGCCAAGAGCGGGTCCGGGCCTCCTACGAGCAGTACTTC
few	TRBD2	TRBJ2-1	TRBV7-2	CASSEGNSGAEQFF	TGTGCCAGCAGCGAAGGGAATAGCGGGGCTGAGCAGTTCTTC
.	.	TRBJ2-7	TRBV4-3	CASSQVRGLYEQYF	TGCGCCAGCAGCCAAGTACGAGGTCTATACGAGCAGTACTTC
.	.	TRBJ2-1	TRBV28	CASTWGDSYNEQFF	TGTGCCAGCACCTGGGGAGATTCGTACAATGAGCAGTTCTTC
.	.	TRBJ2-5	TRBV5-1	CASSPPIASQETQYF	TGCGCCAGCAGCCCCCCCATCGCTTCCCAAGAGACCCAGTACTTC
.	TRBD1	TRBJ2-7	TRBV7-3	CASSFTGGSYEQYF	TGTGCCAGCAGCTTCACAGGGGGCTCTTACGAGCAGTACTTC
.	.	TRBJ1-2	TRBV2	CASMKGGGYTF	TGTGCCAGCATGAAAGGAGGGGGCTACACCTTC
.	.	TRBJ2-4	TRBV14	CASCNAGENIQYF	TGTGCCAGCTGTAACGCAGGGGAAAACATTCAGTACTTC
.	TRBD2	TRBJ2-5	TRBV2	CASSDRTSDDTQYF	TGTGCCAGCAGTGATCGGACTAGCGATGACACCCAGTACTTC
few	TRBD2	TRBJ2-5	TRBV10-3	CAISEIRGGETQYF	TGTGCCATCAGTGAGATCCGGGGGGGAGAGACCCAGTACTTC
few	TRBD1	TRBJ1-6	TRBV9	CASSLQGENSPLHF	TGTGCCAGCAGCCTTCAGGGGGAGAATTCACCCCTCCACTTT
.	TRBD2	TRBJ2-1	TRBV11-2	CASSLARGGLPYNEQFF	TGTGCCAGCAGCTTAGCGCGGGGGGGCCTCCCCTACAATGAGCAGTTCTTC
.	.	TRBJ2-7	TRBV6-2/TRBV6-3	CASKPRAGAHSYEQYF	TGTGCCAGCAAGCCGAGGGCAGGGGCCCACTCCTACGAGCAGTACTTC
many	.	TRBJ1-5	TRBV20-1	CSARDRGTNSNSNQPQHF	TGCAGTGCTAGAGATCGGGGGACAAATTCCAATAGCAATCAGCCCCAGCATTTT
many	.	TRBJ2-7	TRBV4-3	CASSQDRSSYEQYF	TGCGCCAGCAGCCAAGATCGAAGCTCCTACGAGCAGTACTTC
.	TRBD1	TRBJ2-5	TRBV24-1	CATSEGTEETQYF	TGTGCCACCAGTGAAGGGACAGAAGAGACCCAGTACTTC
.	.	TRBJ1-1	TRBV6-5	CASSYNGPNTEAFF	TGTGCCAGCAGTTACAACGGACCGAACACTGAAGCTTTCTTT
.	TRBD1	TRBJ1-2	TRBV6-2/TRBV6-3	CASRLGTGVGYTF	TGTGCCAGCAGACTGGGGACAGGGGTTGGCTACACCTTC
.	.	TRBJ1-4	TRBV4-3	CASSQGRGVAEKLFF	TGCGCCAGCAGCCAAGGGAGGGGGGTGGCGGAAAAACTGTTTTTT
few	TRBD2	TRBJ2-3	TRBV6-2/TRBV6-3	CASSQLAGNTDTQYF	TGTGCCAGCAGTCAACTAGCGGGGAACACAGATACGCAGTATTTT
.	.	TRBJ2-7	TRBV7-2	CASSLRWESELFYEQYF	TGTGCCAGCAGCTTAAGGTGGGAGTCCGAACTCTTTTACGAGCAGTACTTC
.	.	TRBJ2-4	TRBV21-1	CASIPDRDENIQYF	TGTGCCAGCATCCCGGACAGGGACGAAAACATTCAGTACTTC
few	.	TRBJ2-7	TRBV12-3/TRBV12-4	CASSLASDEQYF	TGTGCCAGCAGTTTAGCGTCCGACGAGCAGTACTTC
once	.	TRBJ2-7	TRBV2	CASIEPGHEQYF	TGTGCCAGCATTGAACCCGGGCACGAGCAGTACTTC
.	TRBD1	TRBJ2-7	TRBV9	CASSGRTGTYEQYF	TGTGCCAGCAGCGGTAGGACAGGAACCTACGAGCAGTACTTC
few	.	TRBJ2-2	TRBV7-2	CASKQGANTGELFF	TGTGCCAGTAAGCAGGGCGCAAACACCGGGGAGCTGTTTTTT
.	.	TRBJ2-7	TRBV6-2/TRBV6-3	CASSYGQGFFEQYF	TGTGCCAGCAGCTACGGGCAGGGCTTCTTCGAGCAGTACTTC
.	.	TRBJ2-5	TRBV7-2	CASSPQLVGERETQYF	TGTGCCAGCAGCCCCCAGCTTGTTGGGGAGCGAGAGACCCAGTACTTC
once	TRBD1	TRBJ1-2	TRBV20-1	CSAKGTAEQDYTF	TGCAGTGCTAAAGGGACAGCCGAGCAGGACTACACCTTC
once	.	TRBJ2-7	TRBV2	CASSEQVPGEQYF	TGTGCCAGCAGTGAACAGGTACCTGGCGAGCAGTACTTC
many	.	TRBJ2-4	TRBV9	CASSSLTDSNIQYF	TGTGCCAGCAGCTCATTGACAGACTCAAACATTCAGTACTTC